This entry describes one T cell receptor beta chain. As yet, its antigen is unknown. V lost 1 base and J lost 0, with 7 bases in between. This CDR3 is 15 amino acids long. CDR1 is SGHRS and CDR2 is YFSETQ in the germline V gene. This entry belongs to a study of cytomegalovirus exposure and HLA in healthy donors. The overall study: HLA-typed donors contributed about 85 million unique TCRs, which were held in an early data release.

This PCR relied on a set of 60 Vbeta primers and 13 Jbeta primers. Per the original methods: A later analysis tallied about 80 million unique TCR beta chains, 9.5 million to 14 million of them shared. Only in-frame clones appear in the TCRdb table, and some are missing; sequencing was by immunoSEQ multiplex PCR. Clone size and the V and J calls come from that table; the DNA yielded D and trimming. The sample is made up of 80,000 to 100,000 clones, and the top ten hold 15% to 19% of it. Regarding the study as a whole: Cytomegalovirus-associated status was assigned to about 180 TCR beta chains.

The source is a man between 50 and 59 years old in good health and CMV-seropositive. This chain uses TRBV5-1 with TRBJ1-4; possible D gene TRBD1, 5 bases. The specimen sequenced was PBMCs. The CDR3 DNA reads TGCGCCAGCAGCTTGCAGGGATCAACTAATGAAAAACTGTTTTTT. It translates to CASSLQGSTNEKLFF.